This T cell receptor (beta chain) originates from a study of blood T cell repertoires in COVID-19. Across the whole study: The origin of the acute and convalescent COVID-19 samples was the United States, Italy and Spain. T cells, B-cell-depleted T cells, or PBMCs provided the cDNA or gDNA that served as material.

How the authors handled the data: Reference gene primer amplification in the assay estimated nucleated cell counts. Produced via immunoSEQ multiplex PCR; TCRdb's table is partial and in-frame only. V and J calls and clone size are those listed in that table; D and trimming were worked out from the DNA. This sample yields roughly 100,000 clones, of which approximately 84% are seen a single time; more than 13% belongs to the top ten. The CDR3 runs to 16 residues. V gave up 1 base and J gave up 3 bases; unmatched junction bases: 4. Looked up from germline, CDR1 is SEHNR and CDR2 is FQNEAQ (reference sequence).

Sequenced: peripheral blood. This clonotype originated in a woman aged 60-70 years with acute or convalescent COVID-19. The chain links TRBV7-9 to TRBJ2-7; 12 bases are a match to TRBD2. Here the CDR3 DNA reads TGTGCCAGCAGCTTAGGGCTAGCGGGAGGGTTCTACGAGCAGTACTTC. This codes for CASSLGLAGGFYEQYF.